Presented here are 7 T cell receptor beta chains from one specimen sequenced in a study of T-cell reconstitution after alpha-beta-depleted transplantation in children. Unique molecular identifiers were used in preparing the TCRbeta library. TCRdb reanalysed the PCR reads using MiXCR and keeps one entry per CDR3 protein. The sample comprises about 830,000 distinct CDR3 sequences, less than 20% of which are singletons, and approximately 5% rests with the top ten. Sequences were derived from PBMCs, mostly from graft donor cells, sampled 360 days after TCRalphabeta/CD19-depleted stem cell transplant. Receptor source: a male patient younger than 18 who had a stem cell transplant for acute lymphoblastic leukemia, so the T cells may come from the graft donor.

The chain combines TRBV5-1 with TRBJ2-3; no definite D call. Germline lookup yields CDR1 SGHRS and CDR2 YFSETQ. V lost 4 bases to trimming and J lost 6 bases, with 12 bases between them. CDR3 length: 13 residues. The CDR3 here is CASSKEIGDTQYF. DNA of the CDR3: TGCGCCAGCAGCAAGGAAATCGGGGATACGCAGTATTTT.

A few counts support this clonotype. The J gene is TRBJ2-2, the V gene TRBV2, with D unresolved. CDR1 is SNHLY and CDR2 is FYNNEI in the germline V gene. V lost 8 bases, J lost 2 bases, and 12 bases lay in between. The CDR3 has 14 residues. CDR3 DNA: TGTGCCAGCGGGCGGACCCAAAACACCGGGGAGCTGTTTTTT. As protein: CASGRTQNTGELFF.

This clonotype was picked up a small number of times. The chain links TRBV27 to TRBJ2-3, with D perhaps assigned TRBD1 or TRBD2 (5 bases each). This CDR3 is 16 amino acids long. Per germline, CDR1 MNHEY and CDR2 SMNVEV (reference sequence). V lost 7 bases and J lost 2, with 19 bases in between. CDR3 sequence (DNA): TGTGCCAGCACCGCCTTTCCCCGGGACCCCACAGATACGCAGTATTTT. It specifies CASTAFPRDPTDTQYF.

The chain couples TRBV6-1 to TRBJ2-7; the match to TRBD1 covers 8 bases. V lost 5 bases, J lost 7 bases, and 7 bases stayed unmatched. The CDR3 length is 13 residues. Germline assignment: CDR1 MNHNS and CDR2 SASEGT. CDR3 loop: CASSFDRGEEQYF. The CDR3 DNA is TGTGCCAGCAGTTTCGACAGGGGCGAAGAGCAGTACTTC.

This clonotype was counted only a few times. J is TRBJ1-1 and V is TRBV7-6; D unclear. Germline CDR1 and CDR2: SGHVS and FNYEAQ. CDR3 length: 14 residues. V shed 5 bases and J shed 0 bases, with 10 bases lying between them. The CDR3 loop is CASSPVNMNTEAFF. Written as DNA, the CDR3 is TGTGCCAGCAGCCCAGTTAACATGAACACTGAAGCTTTCTTT.

This clonotype was counted between two and nine times. The V and J genes are TRBV7-3 and TRBJ2-3, with D perhaps matching TRBD1 (5 bases). Germline V CDR1 and CDR2: SGHTA, FQGTGA. V dropped 5 bases and J dropped 1 base, with 19 bases sitting between them. This CDR3 comprises 17 residues. The CDR3 spells CASSRVGRITGTDTQYF. The CDR3 DNA follows: TGTGCCAGCAGCCGAGTGGGGCGGATTACTGGCACAGATACGCAGTATTTT.

This clonotype was recorded many times. The chain recombines TRBV12-3 or TRBV12-4 with TRBJ2-1; no firm D call. CDR3 length: 11 residues. V gave up 3 bases and J gave up 10 bases, with 7 bases separating them. CDR3 in amino acids: CASSFRSEQFF. The DNA for the CDR3 is TGTGCCAGCAGTTTCCGATCGGAGCAGTTCTTC.